One TCR beta chain is described in this entry. In the source study's methods: Cell counts per sample came from amplifying reference gene primers. Using immunoSEQ multiplex PCR, the repertoire was profiled, and TCRdb retains in-frame clones only, with some absent. The DNA was the basis for D and trimming; V, J and clone size are from that table. The sample shows about 100,000 clones, approximately 90% of them seen only once. This specimen belongs to a study of blood T cell repertoires in COVID-19. About the research overall: Material from acute and convalescent COVID-19 was sourced from the United States, Italy and Spain. The cDNA or gDNA used as material had been derived from T cells, B-cell-depleted T cells, or PBMCs.

CDR1 and CDR2 (germline): GTSNPN, SVGIG (reference sequence). Trimming stripped 2 bases from V and 0 bases from J, with 7 bases between. CDR3 length: 13 amino acids. This chain uses TRBV30 with TRBJ1-1, with D possibly being TRBD1 (6 bases). The sequence came from a man in his fifties or sixties with acute or convalescent COVID-19. The sample consisted of peripheral blood. The CDR3 DNA follows: TGTGCCTGGAGTAGACAGGTGAACACTGAAGCTTTCTTT. It yields the protein CAWSRQVNTEAFF.